The text below deals with one T cell receptor (beta chain). The CDR3 is 17 amino acids. The V segment lost 5 bases and the J segment 5 bases; nucleotides outside the gene matches: 17. The germline CDR1 and CDR2 sequences are SGHNT and YENEEA. The data were taken from a study of OX40 agonist ivuxolimab in advanced cancers. In the study overall: The treatment was a fully human IgG2 OX40 agonist, ivuxolimab.

Clones were sequenced by immunoSEQ multiplex PCR, and TCRdb holds only the in-frame ones, with some missing. The sample has 65,000 to 95,000 clones, about nine tenths seen once. This chain links TRBV11-3 with TRBJ1-2, with 7 nucleotides matching TRBD1. This TCR derives from an adult with an advanced solid tumor such as melanoma, head and neck, liver or kidney cancer. The source material was CD4+ or CD8+ T cells sorted from blood, sampled in a trial of the OX40 agonist ivuxolimab. The CDR3 here is CASSPQQGQGERYGYTF. In nucleotides, the CDR3 is TGTGCCAGCAGCCCTCAACAGGGGCAGGGGGAAAGGTATGGCTACACCTTC. Variable domain in full (rest from reference TRBV11-3 and TRBJ1-2): EAGVVQSPRYKIIEKKQPVAFWCNPISGHNTLYWYLQNLGQGPELLIRYENEEAVDDSQLPKDRFSAERLKGVDSTLKIQPAELGDSAVYLCASSPQQGQGERYGYTFGSGTRLTVV.